This T cell receptor beta chain appears in the sequencing data of a study of beta chain features in type 1 diabetes. The study's findings and limits: VDJ junctions from type 1 diabetes patients carried fewer insertions and larger deletions. All four CD4+ subsets from Type 1 diabetes patients carried moderately but significantly shorter TCRB CDR3s.

Sequenced material consisted of expressed TCRB transcripts (all of the isolated RNA was reverse transcribed). Some 3.6 million reads on average were seen across naive, central memory and regulatory T cell samples. Some clones are missing from TCRdb's copy, which holds only in-frame ones; the method was immunoSEQ multiplex PCR. Of under 400,000 clones listed, 10% to 15% are singletons. Markers CD45RO/CCR7/CD25/CD127/CD95/CD27 served to sort CD4+ naive, central memory, regulatory and stem cell-like memory cells. Purity of each sorted population was above 95%. This clone occurred a few times. Its matching antigen is unknown. V was shortened by 3 bases and J by 5 bases, with 3 bases between the two germline ends. Germline CDR1 GTSNPN, CDR2 SVGIG (reference sequence). CDR3 size: 10 residues.

The clonotype was recovered from a woman aged 18 to 35 with type 1 diabetes. Sample: naive CD4+ T cells from blood. This chain uses TRBV30 with TRBJ2-3, with D unclear. The CDR3 DNA reads TGTGCCTGGAGCCGAGATACGCAGTATTTT. Translating gives CAWSRDTQYF.